This T cell receptor beta chain was sequenced for a study of OX40 agonist ivuxolimab in advanced cancers. Across the whole study: Treatment of patients was with ivuxolimab, an agonistic anti-OX40 (CD134) antibody. Those enrolled were approximately 78% male, with a mean age of about 66 years and ages from roughly 20 to 85. Patients receiving dose escalation had hepatocellular carcinoma, melanoma, renal cell or head and neck cancer. Study-wide results and caveats: The study found that CD8+ T cells averaged more expanded clones than CD4+.

With respect to this clone: Its matching antigen is unknown.

V shed 5 bases and J shed 6 bases, with 13 bases lying between them. This CDR3 comprises 13 residues. Germline V gene lookup returns CDR1 MNHEY and CDR2 SVGAGI. Sequencing was performed with immunoSEQ multiplex PCR; in TCRdb, only in-frame clones are kept and a portion is missing. There are about 33,000 clones in the sample; approximately 89% occur only once, and roughly 0.92% lies in the top ten. The starting material was CD4+ or CD8+ T cells sorted from blood, obtained in a trial of the OX40 agonist ivuxolimab. The TCR originated in an adult with an advanced solid tumor such as melanoma, head and neck, liver or kidney cancer. The chain carries TRBV6-5 and TRBJ1-1; tentatively, D is TRBD1 (5 bases). The CDR3 is CASSPRGRAEAFF. DNA of the CDR3: TGTGCCAGCAGTCCTAGGGGACGGGCTGAAGCTTTCTTT.